One TCR beta chain is described in this entry. The sample belongs to a study of blood T cell repertoires in COVID-19. About the research overall: Researchers got acute and convalescent COVID-19 samples from the United States, Italy and Spain. Sources were T cells, B-cell-depleted T cells, or PBMCs; the material itself was cDNA or gDNA.

V lost 5 bases to trimming and J lost 1 base, with 14 bases between them. Germline values: CDR1 SNHLY, CDR2 FYNNEI. The CDR3 totals 15 residues. Methods used by the authors: Reference gene primer amplification yielded estimated nucleated cell counts. Assay used: immunoSEQ multiplex PCR; TCRdb lists only in-frame clones, some missing. V and J calls plus clone size are reproduced from that table; the DNA served to infer D and trimming. The sample lists about 14,000 clones, roughly 80% seen once, with under 25% in the top ten. The sequence was collected from a woman aged 55-69 years with acute or convalescent COVID-19. The specimen was peripheral blood. The V and J genes are TRBV2 and TRBJ1-1; D might be TRBD1 (6 bases). CDR3 in amino acids: CASSFTGSGNTEAFF. The CDR3 region has the DNA TGTGCCAGCAGTTTCACAGGGTCTGGGAACACTGAAGCTTTCTTT.